Below are 21 T cell receptor beta chains sequenced from a single sample in a study of CD8 T cells in Susac syndrome. Random hexamers were used to reverse transcribe the RNA input (roughly 0.5 to 1 ug). Each CDR3 protein gets one entry after TCRdb re-called the immunoSEQ multiplex PCR reads with MiXCR. The profile shows about 150,000 distinct CDR3 sequences, nearly 97% of them singletons. Sequencing was done on a sample of CD4+ T cells from PBMCs. The receptors were sampled from a human donor with Susac syndrome.

The CDR3 is CSARSRLTQETQYF. The CDR3 DNA follows: TGCAGTGCTAGATCCAGACTAACCCAAGAGACCCAGTACTTC. The chain has TRBV20-1 and TRBJ2-5, with D possibly TRBD2 on 5 matching bases. Deletions cut 2 bases from V and 1 base from J, with 11 bases between. The CDR3 totals 14 residues. Looked up from germline, CDR1 is DFQATT and CDR2 is SNEGSKA (reference sequence).

The genes are TRBV24-1 and TRBJ2-1; no definite D call. The CDR3 runs to 13 residues. Germline V gene sequence: CDR1 KGHDR, CDR2 SFDVKD. V lost 4 bases and J 7 bases, leaving 10 bases between the germline ends. DNA of the CDR3: TGTGCCACCAGTGACCCCCTGTGGAATGAGCAGTTCTTC. As protein: CATSDPLWNEQFF.

The V and J genes are TRBV4-2 and TRBJ2-7, with 10 bases that match TRBD2. Per the germline V gene, CDR1 is LGHNA and CDR2 is YNFKEQ. The V gene end was trimmed by 3 bases and the J gene end by 1 base; junction bases not matched to a gene: 6. This CDR3 has 16 residues. This CDR3 is CASSQTLAGGSYEQYF. The CDR3, as DNA: TGTGCCAGCAGCCAGACCTTAGCGGGGGGTTCCTACGAGCAGTACTTC.

The V and J genes are TRBV20-1 and TRBJ2-5, with D perhaps given as TRBD1 or TRBD2 (5 bases each). V lost 1 base and J lost 1, with 10 bases in between. The V gene's germline CDR1 is DFQATT and CDR2 SNEGSKA (reference sequence). The CDR3 is 14 amino acids. DNA of the CDR3: TGCAGTGCTAGAGCGCCGGGACCCCAAGAGACCCAGTACTTC. Translated, it gives CSARAPGPQETQYF.

The rearrangement uses TRBV20-1 and TRBJ1-2, with TRBD1 identical over 8 bases. With V trimmed by 5 bases and J by 6 bases, 5 bases remained unmatched. Germline CDR1 is DFQATT and CDR2 is SNEGSKA (reference sequence). The CDR3 is made up of 12 amino acids. The CDR3 DNA sequence: TGCAGTGCTCCCGGACAGGGCGATGGCTACACCTTC. It encodes CSAPGQGDGYTF.

The chain links TRBV20-1 to TRBJ2-5; perhaps TRBD2 as D (6 bases). CDR1 is DFQATT, CDR2 SNEGSKA, per germline (reference sequence). The CDR3 sequence is 14 residues long. The CDR3 DNA reads as TGCCGGGTGCCGGGCGGGAAGGACCAAGAGACCCAGTACTTC. Translated: CRVPGGKDQETQYF.

The genes are TRBV9 and TRBJ1-6, with TRBD1 as a possible D gene (6 bases). The CDR3 sequence is 13 residues long. The V end lost 6 bases, the J end lost 7 bases, and 11 bases lay between the germline ends. Germline lookup yields CDR1 SGDLS and CDR2 YYNGEE. The CDR3 bases are TGTGCCAGCATTTCCCAGGGGAATTCACCCCTCCACTTT. Translating it yields CASISQGNSPLHF.

The table lists this clonotype with a count of one. This chain connects TRBV4-1 to TRBJ2-5; D uncertain. The V gene lost 4 bases and the J gene lost 3 bases, with 15 bases spanning the gap. The CDR3 totals 15 residues. CDR1 MGHRA and CDR2 YSYEKL come from the germline V gene. This CDR3 reads CASSPNYLGKETQYF. As DNA, the CDR3 is TGCGCCAGCAGCCCCAATTATCTGGGGAAAGAGACCCAGTACTTC.

The chain combines TRBV3-1 with TRBJ2-4, with D possibly matching TRBD1 (5 bases). V was clipped by 4 bases and J by 8 bases, with 9 bases between them. CDR1 and CDR2 from the germline V gene are LGHDT and YNNKEL (reference sequence). The CDR3 sequence is 12 residues long. In nucleotides, the CDR3 is TGTGCCAGCAGCCCCGACAGAGACATTCAGTACTTC. Its translation is CASSPDRDIQYF.

In regard to this clonotype: The junction differs from germline at one of its ends, possibly a read error. This chain connects TRBV18 to TRBJ2-6; 12 nucleotides line up with TRBD1. This CDR3 is 18 amino acids long. CDR1 is KGHSH, CDR2 LQKENI, per germline. Here the CDR3 DNA reads TGTGCCAGCTCTCCACCGGGACAGGGGGCGTCTGGGGCCAACGTCCTGACTTTC. It specifies CASSPPGQGASGANVLTF.

The chain combines TRBV4-1 with TRBJ2-1; the match to TRBD2 covers 10 bases. V was pared by 3 bases and J by 8 bases, with 4 bases of the junction left unmatched. This CDR3 contains 14 residues. Germline V gene sequence: CDR1 MGHRA, CDR2 YSYEKL. The CDR3 loop reads CASSHPGTSDEQFF. The CDR3, as DNA: TGCGCCAGCAGCCACCCCGGGACTAGCGATGAGCAGTTCTTC.

The gene calls are TRBV28 and TRBJ2-6, with TRBD2 matching over 13 bases. Germline-derived CDR1 and CDR2 are MDHEN and SYDVKM. CDR3 length: 17 residues. Germline trimming cut 3 bases from V and 3 bases from J; bases unmatched to any gene: 2. Written as DNA, the CDR3 is TGTGCCAGCAGTTTCTGGACTAGCGGGAGTGGGGCCAACGTCCTGACTTTC. Protein sequence: CASSFWTSGSGANVLTF. Using reference TRBV28 and TRBJ2-6 for the parts outside the CDR3, the full variable domain is DVKVTQSSRYLVKRTGEKVFLECVQDMDHENMFWYRQDPGLGLRLIYFSYDVKMKEKGDIPEGYSVSREKKERFSLILESASTNQTSMYLCASSFWTSGSGANVLTFGAGSRLTVL.

V is TRBV6-1 and J is TRBJ1-5; 7 bases align to TRBD1. Per germline, CDR1 MNHNS and CDR2 SASEGT. V trimming: 6 bases; J trimming: 0 bases; junction bases outside the gene matches: 2. The CDR3 is made up of 14 amino acids. The CDR3 here is CASRRQGSNQPQHF. CDR3 nucleotide sequence: TGTGCCAGCAGAAGACAGGGTAGCAATCAGCCCCAGCATTTT.

This clonotype has just one count. The V call is TRBV12-3 or TRBV12-4, the J call TRBJ1-2; D might be TRBD1 (6 bases). The CDR3 has 13 amino acids. V lost 9 bases to trimming and J lost 4 bases, with 15 bases between them. The CDR3 region is CASRQEIIYGYTF. In nucleotides, the CDR3 is TGTGCCAGTAGACAGGAGATAATCTATGGCTACACCTTC.

This rearrangement joins TRBV7-3 to TRBJ1-6, with 8 bases aligning to TRBD1. The CDR3 is made up of 15 amino acids. Germline V lookup: CDR1 SGHTA, CDR2 FQGTGA. The junction had 10 bases not matched to a gene; V was cut back by 5 bases and J by 10 bases. The CDR3 nucleotides are TGTGCCAGCAGCATCTCCGGGACAGGCGGATCACCCCTCCACTTT. This codes for CASSISGTGGSPLHF.

The chain carries TRBV28 and TRBJ1-4; 8 nucleotides agree with TRBD1. CDR3 size: 14 residues. The junction had 7 bases not matched to a gene; V was cut back by 6 bases and J by 7 bases. Germline V gene sequence: CDR1 MDHEN, CDR2 SYDVKM. The CDR3 nucleotides read TGTGCCAGCAGGGACAGGGCTCTCATTGAAAAACTGTTTTTT. Protein: CASRDRALIEKLFF.

This clonotype was counted a single time. The chain couples TRBV6-5 to TRBJ1-2; D call uncertain. Trimming removed 5 bases at V and 2 bases at J, with 15 bases between. In germline, CDR1 is MNHEY, CDR2 SVGAGI. The CDR3 is 15 amino acids. The CDR3 nucleotides are TGTGCCAGCAGTAAAAACACCGTACTCAACTATGGCTACACCTTC. Protein sequence: CASSKNTVLNYGYTF.

The chain has TRBV29-1 and TRBJ2-3, with D perhaps given as TRBD1 or TRBD2 (5 bases each). Germline CDR1 and CDR2: SQVTM and ANQGSEA. The CDR3 loop spans 10 amino acids. Trimming removed 7 bases at V and 9 bases at J, with 11 bases between. CDR3 sequence reads: CSARDRTQYF. In DNA, the CDR3 is TGCAGCGCCCGGGACCGGACGCAGTATTTT.

The gene calls are TRBV20-1 and TRBJ2-1; the match to TRBD2 covers 10 bases. V shed 5 bases and J 0 bases; nucleotides not matched to a gene: 10. The CDR3 spans 17 residues. CDR1 DFQATT and CDR2 SNEGSKA come from the germline V gene (reference sequence). CDR3 residues: CSAPLAGGSSSYNEQFF. The CDR3 coding sequence is TGCAGTGCTCCGTTAGCGGGGGGCTCGAGCTCCTACAATGAGCAGTTCTTC.

The chain has TRBV7-2 and TRBJ1-2; D remains ambiguous. The germline V gene has CDR1 SGHTA and CDR2 FQGNSA. The CDR3 has 14 amino acids. Trimming removed 6 bases at V and 4 bases at J, with 15 bases between. CDR3 in amino acids: CASRSNSQSYGYTF. The CDR3, as DNA: TGTGCCAGCAGGTCGAACAGTCAGAGCTATGGCTACACCTTC.

The chain has TRBV28 and TRBJ2-1, with a weak D call TRBD1 (6 bases). Germline loops: CDR1 MDHEN, CDR2 SYDVKM. CDR3 length equals 13 residues. V dropped 8 bases and J dropped 6 bases, with 14 bases sitting between them. CDR3 amino acids: CASQGRRTNEQFF. The CDR3 DNA reads TGTGCCAGCCAGGGGAGAAGGACCAATGAGCAGTTCTTC. Together with reference TRBV28 and TRBJ2-1, the CDR3 gives the full variable domain: DVKVTQSSRYLVKRTGEKVFLECVQDMDHENMFWYRQDPGLGLRLIYFSYDVKMKEKGDIPEGYSVSREKKERFSLILESASTNQTSMYLCASQGRRTNEQFFGPGTRLTVL.